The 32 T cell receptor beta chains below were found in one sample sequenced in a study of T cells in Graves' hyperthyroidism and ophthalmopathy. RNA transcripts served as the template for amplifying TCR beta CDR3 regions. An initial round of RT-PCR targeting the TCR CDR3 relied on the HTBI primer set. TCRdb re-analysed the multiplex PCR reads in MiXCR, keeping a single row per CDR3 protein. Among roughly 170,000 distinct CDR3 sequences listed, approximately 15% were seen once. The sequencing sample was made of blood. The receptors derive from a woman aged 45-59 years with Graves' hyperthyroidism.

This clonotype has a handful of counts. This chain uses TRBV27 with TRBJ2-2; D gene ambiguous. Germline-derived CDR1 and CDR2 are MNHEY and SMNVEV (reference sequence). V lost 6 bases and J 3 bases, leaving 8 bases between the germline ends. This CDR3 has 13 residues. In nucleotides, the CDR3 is TGTGCCAGCAGGGATCGGTACACCGGGGAGCTGTTTTTT. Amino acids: CASRDRYTGELFF.

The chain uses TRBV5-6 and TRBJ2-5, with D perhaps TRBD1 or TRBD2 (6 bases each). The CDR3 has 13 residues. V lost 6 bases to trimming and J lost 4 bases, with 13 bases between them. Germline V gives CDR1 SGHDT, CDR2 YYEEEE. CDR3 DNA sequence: TGTGCCAGCACCACTTGGGGGGCAGAGACCCAGTACTTC. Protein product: CASTTWGAETQYF.

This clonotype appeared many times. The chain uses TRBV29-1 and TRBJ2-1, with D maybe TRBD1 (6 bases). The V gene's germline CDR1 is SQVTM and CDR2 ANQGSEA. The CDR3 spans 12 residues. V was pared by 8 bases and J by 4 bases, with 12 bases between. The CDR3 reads CSTSGEYNEQFF. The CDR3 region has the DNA TGCAGCACCTCAGGGGAATACAATGAGCAGTTCTTC.

CDR3 amino acids: CASSLSLSGRASYEQYF. The CDR3 nucleotides read TGTGCCAGCAGTTTATCCCTTAGCGGGAGGGCCAGCTACGAGCAGTACTTC. The chain uses TRBV28 and TRBJ2-7; 11 nucleotides match TRBD2. Germline CDR1 reads MDHEN; CDR2 reads SYDVKM. CDR3 size: 17 residues. Germline trimming cut 1 base from V and 3 bases from J; bases unmatched to any gene: 8.

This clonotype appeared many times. CDR3 amino acids: CATSEGTVNQPQHF. In DNA form, the CDR3 reads TGTGCCACCAGTGAAGGGACAGTCAATCAGCCCCAGCATTTT. The V and J genes are TRBV24-1 and TRBJ1-5; 7 bases map to TRBD1. The junction had 2 bases not matched to a gene; V was cut back by 4 bases and J by 3 bases. This CDR3 comprises 14 residues. The germline V gene encodes CDR1 KGHDR and CDR2 SFDVKD.

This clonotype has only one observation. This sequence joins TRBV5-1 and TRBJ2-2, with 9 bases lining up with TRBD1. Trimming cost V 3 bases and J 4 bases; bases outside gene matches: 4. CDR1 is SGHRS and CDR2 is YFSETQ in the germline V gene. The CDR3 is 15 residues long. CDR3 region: CASSSYRGPTGELFF. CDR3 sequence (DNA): TGCGCCAGCAGCTCCTACAGGGGGCCCACCGGGGAGCTGTTTTTT.

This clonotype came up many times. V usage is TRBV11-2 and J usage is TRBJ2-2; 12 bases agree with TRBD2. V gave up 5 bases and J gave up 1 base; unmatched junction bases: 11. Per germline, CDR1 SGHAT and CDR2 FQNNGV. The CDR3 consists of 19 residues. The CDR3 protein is CASSPPAPLAGGNTGELFF. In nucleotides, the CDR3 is TGTGCCAGCAGCCCCCCAGCCCCACTAGCGGGGGGGAACACCGGGGAGCTGTTTTTT.

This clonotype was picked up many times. The CDR3 nucleotides are TGTGCCAGCGGTGTGGGGACGGTCCGCTCACCCCTCCACTTT. Protein: CASGVGTVRSPLHF. The chain combines TRBV5-6 with TRBJ1-6; D is perhaps TRBD1 (5 bases). The CDR3 is 14 residues long. The V gene lost 7 bases and the J gene lost 10 bases, with 18 bases spanning the gap. Germline CDR1 is SGHDT and CDR2 is YYEEEE.

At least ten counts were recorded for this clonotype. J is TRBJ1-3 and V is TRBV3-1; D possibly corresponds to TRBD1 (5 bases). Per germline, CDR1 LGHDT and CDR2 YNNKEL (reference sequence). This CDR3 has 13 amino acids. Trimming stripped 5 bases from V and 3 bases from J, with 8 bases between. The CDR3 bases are TGTGCCAGCAGCTCAGGGAATGGAAACACCATATATTTT. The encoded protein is CASSSGNGNTIYF.

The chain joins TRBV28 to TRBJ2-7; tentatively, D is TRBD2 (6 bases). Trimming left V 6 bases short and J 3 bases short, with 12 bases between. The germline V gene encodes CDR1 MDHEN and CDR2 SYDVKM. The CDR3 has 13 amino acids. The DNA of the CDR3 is TGTGCCAGCAGGGGACCGGGAGACTACGAGCAGTACTTC. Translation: CASRGPGDYEQYF.

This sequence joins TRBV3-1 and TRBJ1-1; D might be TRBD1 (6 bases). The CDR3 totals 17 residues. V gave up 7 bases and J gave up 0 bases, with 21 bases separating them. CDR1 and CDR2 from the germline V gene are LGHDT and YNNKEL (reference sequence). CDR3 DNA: TGTGCCAGCACCTCCACCCGACAGGACCCCATGAACACTGAAGCTTTCTTT. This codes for CASTSTRQDPMNTEAFF. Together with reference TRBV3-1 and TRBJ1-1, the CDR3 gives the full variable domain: DTAVSQTPKYLVTQMGNDKSIKCEQNLGHDTMYWYKQDSKKFLKIMFSYNNKELIINETVPNRFSPKSPDKAHLNLHINSLELGDSAVYFCASTSTRQDPMNTEAFFGQGTRLTVV.

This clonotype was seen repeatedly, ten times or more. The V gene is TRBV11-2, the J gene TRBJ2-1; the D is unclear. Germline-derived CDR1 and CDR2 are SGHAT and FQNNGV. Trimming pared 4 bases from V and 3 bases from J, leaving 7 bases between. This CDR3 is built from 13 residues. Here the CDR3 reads CASSSRNYNEQFF. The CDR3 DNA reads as TGTGCCAGCAGCTCCAGAAACTACAATGAGCAGTTCTTC. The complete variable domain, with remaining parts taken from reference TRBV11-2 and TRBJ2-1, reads EAGVAQSPRYKIIEKRQSVAFWCNPISGHATLYWYQQILGQGPKLLIQFQNNGVVDDSQLPKDRFSAERLKGVDSTLKIQPAKLEDSAVYLCASSSRNYNEQFFGPGTRLTVL.

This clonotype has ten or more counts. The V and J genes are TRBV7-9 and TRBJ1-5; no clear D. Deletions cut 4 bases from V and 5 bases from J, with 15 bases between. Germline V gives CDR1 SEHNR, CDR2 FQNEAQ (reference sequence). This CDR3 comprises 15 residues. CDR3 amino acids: CASSSDRMGYQPQHF. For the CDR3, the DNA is TGTGCCAGCAGCTCCGATAGGATGGGGTATCAGCCCCAGCATTTT.

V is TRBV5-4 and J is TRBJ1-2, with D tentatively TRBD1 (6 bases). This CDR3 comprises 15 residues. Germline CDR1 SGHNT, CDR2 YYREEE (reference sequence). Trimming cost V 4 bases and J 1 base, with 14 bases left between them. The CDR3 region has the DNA TGTGCCAGCAGCCTCTCGTCAGGGGTTAACTATGGCTACACCTTC. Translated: CASSLSSGVNYGYTF.

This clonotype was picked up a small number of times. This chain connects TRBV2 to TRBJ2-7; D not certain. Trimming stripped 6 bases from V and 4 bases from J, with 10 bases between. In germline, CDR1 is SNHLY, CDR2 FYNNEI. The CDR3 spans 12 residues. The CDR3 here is CASRHKGYEQYF. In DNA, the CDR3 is TGTGCCAGCAGGCACAAGGGATACGAGCAGTACTTC.

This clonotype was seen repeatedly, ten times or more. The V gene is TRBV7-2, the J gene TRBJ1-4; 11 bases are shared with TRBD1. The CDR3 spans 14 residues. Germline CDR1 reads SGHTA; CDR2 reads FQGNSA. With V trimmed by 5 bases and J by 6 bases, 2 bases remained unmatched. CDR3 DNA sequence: TGTGCCAGCAGCCGGACAGGGGGCTATGAAAAACTGTTTTTT. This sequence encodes CASSRTGGYEKLFF.

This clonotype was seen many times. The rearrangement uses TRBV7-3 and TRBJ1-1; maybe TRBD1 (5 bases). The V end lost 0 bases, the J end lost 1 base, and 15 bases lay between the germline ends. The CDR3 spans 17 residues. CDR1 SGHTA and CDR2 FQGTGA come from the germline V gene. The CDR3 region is CASSLTFAGLANTEAFF. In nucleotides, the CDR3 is TGTGCCAGCAGCTTAACTTTCGCAGGGTTGGCGAACACTGAAGCTTTCTTT.

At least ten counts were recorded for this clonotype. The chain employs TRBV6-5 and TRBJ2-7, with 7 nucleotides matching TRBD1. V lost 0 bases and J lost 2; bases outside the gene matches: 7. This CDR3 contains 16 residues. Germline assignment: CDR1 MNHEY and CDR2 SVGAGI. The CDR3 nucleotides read TGTGCCAGCAGTTACTCGAGACAGGGTGGCACCTACGAGCAGTACTTC. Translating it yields CASSYSRQGGTYEQYF.

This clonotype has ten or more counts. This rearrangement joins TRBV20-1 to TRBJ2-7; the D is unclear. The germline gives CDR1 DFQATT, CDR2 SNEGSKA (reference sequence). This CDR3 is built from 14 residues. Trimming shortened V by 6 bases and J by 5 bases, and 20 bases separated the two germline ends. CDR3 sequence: CSAQLARFGHEQYF. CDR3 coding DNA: TGCAGTGCCCAACTGGCCCGGTTCGGCCACGAGCAGTACTTC.

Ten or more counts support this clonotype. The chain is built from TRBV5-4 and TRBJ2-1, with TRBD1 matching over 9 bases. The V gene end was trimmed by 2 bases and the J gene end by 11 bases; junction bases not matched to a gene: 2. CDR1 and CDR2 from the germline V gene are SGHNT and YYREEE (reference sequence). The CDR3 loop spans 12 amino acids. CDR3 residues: CASSFGQGKQFF. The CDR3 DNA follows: TGTGCCAGCAGCTTCGGACAGGGGAAGCAGTTCTTC.

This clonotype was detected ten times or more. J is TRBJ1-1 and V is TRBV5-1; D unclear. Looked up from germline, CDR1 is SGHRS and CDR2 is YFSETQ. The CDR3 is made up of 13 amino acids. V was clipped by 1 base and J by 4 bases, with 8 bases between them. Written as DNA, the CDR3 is TGCGCCAGCAGCTTGACTGCTAGCACTGAAGCTTTCTTT. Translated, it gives CASSLTASTEAFF.

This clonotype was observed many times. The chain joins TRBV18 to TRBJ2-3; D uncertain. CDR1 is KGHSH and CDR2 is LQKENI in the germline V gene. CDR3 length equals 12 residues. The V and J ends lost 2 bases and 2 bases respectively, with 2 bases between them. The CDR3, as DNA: TGTGCCAGCTCACCAGACACAGATACGCAGTATTTT. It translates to CASSPDTDTQYF.

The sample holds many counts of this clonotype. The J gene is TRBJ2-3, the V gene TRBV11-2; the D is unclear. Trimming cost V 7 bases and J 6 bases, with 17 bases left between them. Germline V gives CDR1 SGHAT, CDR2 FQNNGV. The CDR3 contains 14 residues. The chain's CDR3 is CASTPTQSRDTQYF. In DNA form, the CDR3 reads TGTGCCAGCACCCCGACCCAATCGAGGGATACGCAGTATTTT.

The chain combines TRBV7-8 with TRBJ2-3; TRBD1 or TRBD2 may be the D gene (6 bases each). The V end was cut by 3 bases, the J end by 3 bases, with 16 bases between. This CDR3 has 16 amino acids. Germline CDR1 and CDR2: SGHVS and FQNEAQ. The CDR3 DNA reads TGTGCCAGCAGCTTTCTAGCGTGGGGGCCTACAGATACGCAGTATTTT. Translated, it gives CASSFLAWGPTDTQYF.

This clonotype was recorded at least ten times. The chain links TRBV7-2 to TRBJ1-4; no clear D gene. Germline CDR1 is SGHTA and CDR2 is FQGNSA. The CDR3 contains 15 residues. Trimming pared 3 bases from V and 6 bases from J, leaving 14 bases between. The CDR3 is CASSLRVGKDEKLFF. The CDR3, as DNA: TGTGCCAGCAGCTTGAGGGTGGGAAAGGATGAAAAACTGTTTTTT. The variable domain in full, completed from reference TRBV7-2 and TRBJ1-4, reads GAGVSQSPSNKVTEKGKDVELRCDPISGHTALYWYRQSLGQGLEFLIYFQGNSAPDKSGLPSDRFSAERTGGSVSTLTIQRTQQEDSAVYLCASSLRVGKDEKLFFGSGTQLSVL.

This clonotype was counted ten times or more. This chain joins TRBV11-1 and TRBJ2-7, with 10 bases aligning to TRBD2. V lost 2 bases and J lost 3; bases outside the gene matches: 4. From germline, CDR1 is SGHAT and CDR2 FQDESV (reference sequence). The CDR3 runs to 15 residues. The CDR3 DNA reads TGTGCCAGCAGCTTACTAGCGGGGGCTTTCTACGAGCAGTACTTC. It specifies CASSLLAGAFYEQYF.

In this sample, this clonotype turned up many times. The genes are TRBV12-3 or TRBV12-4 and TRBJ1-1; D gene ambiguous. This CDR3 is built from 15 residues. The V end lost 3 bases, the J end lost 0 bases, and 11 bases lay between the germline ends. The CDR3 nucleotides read TGTGCCAGCAGTTTCCGAGGCACCTTGAACACTGAAGCTTTCTTT. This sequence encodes CASSFRGTLNTEAFF.

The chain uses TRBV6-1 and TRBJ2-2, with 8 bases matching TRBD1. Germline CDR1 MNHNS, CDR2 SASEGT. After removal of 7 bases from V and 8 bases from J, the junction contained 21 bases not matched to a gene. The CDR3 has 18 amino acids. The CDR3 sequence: CASMGGNSGGSLFGELFF. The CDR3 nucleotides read TGTGCCAGCATGGGTGGCAACTCAGGGGGCTCGCTGTTTGGGGAGCTGTTTTTT.

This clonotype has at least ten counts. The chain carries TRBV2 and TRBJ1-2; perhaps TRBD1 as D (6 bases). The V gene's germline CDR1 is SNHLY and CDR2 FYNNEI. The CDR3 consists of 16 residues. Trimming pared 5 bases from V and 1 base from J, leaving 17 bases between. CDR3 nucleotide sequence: TGTGCCAGCAGTTCACAGGGCCAGCCTATTAACTATGGCTACACCTTC. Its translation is CASSSQGQPINYGYTF.

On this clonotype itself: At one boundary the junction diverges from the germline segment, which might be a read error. The CDR3 spells CASSLSGGAGYGSTF. In DNA form, the CDR3 reads TGTGCCAGCAGCTTATCAGGGGGGGCCGGCTATGGCTCCACCTTC. The genes are TRBV7-9 and TRBJ1-2; TRBD1 aligns across 7 bases. CDR1 and CDR2 (germline): SEHNR, FQNEAQ (reference sequence). The CDR3 runs 15 residues.

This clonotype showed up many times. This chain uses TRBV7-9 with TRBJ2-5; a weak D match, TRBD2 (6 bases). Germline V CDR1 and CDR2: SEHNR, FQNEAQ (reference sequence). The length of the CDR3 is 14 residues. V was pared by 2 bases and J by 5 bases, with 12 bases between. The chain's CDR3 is CASSLYDSGETQYF. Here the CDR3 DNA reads TGTGCCAGCAGCTTATATGACAGCGGGGAGACCCAGTACTTC.

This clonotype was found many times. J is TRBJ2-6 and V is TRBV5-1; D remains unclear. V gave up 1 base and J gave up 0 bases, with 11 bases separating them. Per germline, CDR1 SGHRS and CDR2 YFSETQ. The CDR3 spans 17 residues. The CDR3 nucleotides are TGCGCCAGCAGCTTGTCCCCGGCAGGCTCTGGGGCCAACGTCCTGACTTTC. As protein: CASSLSPAGSGANVLTF.